This is a list of T cell receptor beta chains from one sample in a study of control samples from healthy donors and cancer patients. Sequenced by immunoSEQ multiplex PCR; TCRdb stores in-frame clones only, minus some. The table lists about 65,000 clones, over 75% of them singletons. The sequencing input was PBMCs. These receptors were taken from a woman between 45 and 65 years old with colorectal cancer. CDR3s include the opening cysteine and the closing phenylalanine or tryptophan. The D gene is left open where the match is weak. Expanded clones get a size class; other rows say once, few or many, or leave the size out.

j_gene | v_gene | abundance | d_gene | CDR3aa | CDR3nt
TRBJ1-6 | TRBV30 | - | TRBD1 | CASGQGYNSPLHF | TGTGCTTCGGGACAGGGTTATAATTCACCCCTCCACTTT
TRBJ1-5 | TRBV19 | - | - | CASSYPTGWGNQPQHF | TGTGCCAGTAGTTACCCCACAGGATGGGGAAATCAGCCCCAGCATTTT
TRBJ1-3 | TRBV6-1 | - | - | CASSEGRGVGNTIYF | TGTGCCAGCAGTGAAGGGAGAGGGGTTGGAAACACCATATATTTT
TRBJ2-7 | TRBV12-3/TRBV12-4 | once | TRBD2 | CASSLLAGREQYF | TGTGCCAGCAGTTTACTAGCGGGACGCGAGCAGTACTTC
TRBJ2-1 | TRBV14 | - | - | CASSQAQDNEQFF | TGTGCCAGCAGCCAAGCACAGGACAATGAGCAGTTCTTC
TRBJ2-2 | TRBV6-4 | - | TRBD2 | CASSRLAGATGELFF | TGTGCCAGCAGCCGACTAGCGGGGGCCACCGGGGAGCTGTTTTTT
TRBJ2-1 | TRBV7-9 | few | - | CASSQRGDHNEQFF | TGTGCCAGCAGCCAAAGGGGGGACCACAATGAGCAGTTCTTC
TRBJ2-5 | TRBV9 | - | - | CASSVAQERVETQYF | TGTGCCAGCAGCGTAGCGCAGGAGAGGGTAGAGACCCAGTACTTC
TRBJ1-1 | TRBV10-3 | - | TRBD1 | CAISEGQGGAFF | TGTGCCATCAGTGAAGGACAGGGGGGAGCTTTCTTT
TRBJ1-1 | TRBV6-5 | - | - | CASSFEGTEAFF | TGTGCCAGCAGTTTCGAGGGCACTGAAGCTTTCTTT
TRBJ1-3 | TRBV20-1 | - | - | CSASRDTGFFGNTIYF | TGCAGTGCTAGTAGGGACACCGGGTTTTTTGGAAACACCATATATTTT
TRBJ1-2 | TRBV21-1 | - | - | CASSKEKGSGYGYTF | TGTGCCAGCAGCAAAGAGAAAGGGTCGGGATATGGCTACACCTTC
TRBJ2-3 | TRBV4-1 | once | TRBD2 | CASSQRRLAGGSTDTQYF | TGCGCCAGCAGCCAGAGGAGACTAGCGGGAGGGAGCACAGATACGCAGTATTTT
TRBJ1-5 | TRBV2 | - | - | CALGAGFESNQPQHF | TGTGCTTTAGGGGCGGGTTTCGAGAGCAATCAGCCCCAGCATTTT
TRBJ1-5 | TRBV20-1 | - | TRBD1 | CSASKPGTGMENWWNQPQHF | TGCAGTGCTAGTAAACCCGGGACAGGGATGGAGAATTGGTGGAATCAGCCCCAGCATTTT
TRBJ2-7 | TRBV9 | - | TRBD2 | CASSPTLAGILYEQYF | TGTGCCAGCAGCCCTACTCTAGCGGGAATTCTTTACGAGCAGTACTTC
TRBJ2-5 | TRBV5-1 | - | - | CASSSVDRNKETQYF | TGCGCCAGCAGCTCTGTAGACAGGAATAAAGAGACCCAGTACTTC
TRBJ2-5 | TRBV28 | once | - | CASSFPRSSQETQYF | TGTGCCAGCAGTTTCCCCCGGAGTTCCCAAGAGACCCAGTACTTC
TRBJ1-1 | TRBV5-1 | - | - | CASSLERRNTEAFF | TGCGCCAGCAGCTTGGAGAGAAGGAACACTGAAGCTTTCTTT
TRBJ2-7 | TRBV19 | - | TRBD1 | CASSLYTGDQYEQYF | TGTGCCAGTAGCTTATATACAGGGGATCAGTACGAGCAGTACTTC
TRBJ2-3 | TRBV7-2 | - | TRBD2 | CASSLGLAGGDTRYF | TGTGCCAGCAGCTTAGGACTAGCGGGGGGGGATACGCGGTATTTT
TRBJ1-1 | TRBV25-1 | - | TRBD1 | CASSQGTAEAFF | TGTGCCAGCAGTCAGGGGACAGCCGAAGCTTTCTTT
TRBJ2-7 | TRBV7-2 | - | TRBD2 | CASSLILAGRYEQYF | TGTGCCAGCAGCTTAATTTTAGCGGGAAGGTACGAGCAGTACTTC
TRBJ2-5 | TRBV5-6 | once | - | CASSLYGSVEETQYF | TGTGCCAGCAGCTTGTATGGGTCAGTAGAAGAGACCCAGTACTTC
TRBJ2-3 | TRBV27 | - | - | CASSPHLRGAPDTQYF | TGTGCCAGCAGTCCCCATCTCAGGGGGGCCCCAGATACGCAGTATTTT
TRBJ2-7 | TRBV11-1 | - | - | CASSLGEDKTYEQYF | TGTGCCAGCAGCCTGGGGGAGGACAAAACCTACGAGCAGTACTTC
TRBJ2-7 | TRBV2 | few | - | CASSWDGSSYEQYF | TGTGCCAGCAGTTGGGACGGAAGCTCCTACGAGCAGTACTTC
TRBJ2-1 | TRBV6-5 | once | - | CASSYGQGNPNEQFF | TGTGCCAGCAGTTACGGTCAGGGGAATCCCAATGAGCAGTTCTTC
TRBJ1-1 | TRBV6-5 | - | TRBD1 | CASSNGGQSTEAFF | TGTGCCAGCAGTAACGGGGGACAGTCCACTGAAGCTTTCTTT
TRBJ1-5 | TRBV20-1 | - | - | CSALLSGPQHF | TGCAGTGCTCTCCTAAGCGGTCCCCAGCATTTT
TRBJ2-3 | TRBV3-1/TRBV3-2 | - | TRBD1 | CASTYSGGADTQYF | TGTGCCAGCACCTACTCAGGGGGCGCAGATACGCAGTATTTT
TRBJ2-3 | TRBV5-4 | - | TRBD2 | CASSPGTSGALSTDTQYF | TGTGCCAGCAGTCCCGGGACTAGCGGGGCCCTAAGCACAGATACGCAGTATTTT